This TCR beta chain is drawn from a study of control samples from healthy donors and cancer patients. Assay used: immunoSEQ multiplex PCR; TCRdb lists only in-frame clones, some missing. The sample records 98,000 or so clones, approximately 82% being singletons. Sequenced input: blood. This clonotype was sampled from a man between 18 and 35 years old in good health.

DNA of the CDR3: TGCGCCAGCAGCCCCGGACAGGGGGGAAAACTGTTTTTT. Protein sequence: CASSPGQGGKLFF. This chain links TRBV10-1 with TRBJ1-4, with 10 bases identical to TRBD1. Germline V CDR1 and CDR2: WNHNN, SYGVQD (reference sequence). Germline trimming cut 6 bases from V and 10 bases from J; bases unmatched to any gene: 5. The CDR3 totals 13 residues.